This T cell receptor beta chain was obtained from a study of T cell repertoires in cytomegalovirus infection (dated by TCRdb to about 2019). With respect to the entire study: Alongside well-studied HLA-B-restricted epitopes, the peptide stimulations were aimed at recently identified HLA-C-restricted CMV epitopes, whose presentation resists viral immunomodulation. Donor HLA type was relevant to the analysis, as public TCR beta signatures indicated carriage of CMV infection together with the matching HLA type. General findings and caveats noted by the study authors: In both this cohort and an independent cohort of 352 donors, the cumulative frequency of public TCR beta family members distinguished carriers of CMV infection plus the relevant HLA type. The ex vivo response was dominated by HLA-C-restricted CMV-specific TCR beta clonotypes, which also provided the single most frequent clonotype in two of eight donors.

V sheds 9 bases and J sheds 6 bases, leaving 14 bases between their ends. The CDR3 numbers 12 residues from cysteine through phenylalanine. This entry keeps only the CDR3 DNA: 36 bases, framed from base 1. According to the germline V gene (reference sequence), CDR1 reads MNHEY and CDR2 reads SMNVEV. Sequencing instrument: Illumina HiSeq 1500. TCRdb took the public reads, trimmed them with fastp at Q25, ran MiXCR for clone calling and kept in-frame beta chains. Duplicate CDR3 protein sequences are folded into a single record with the most common DNA and genes. In all, the sample holds some 800,000 distinct CDR3 sequences, and approximately 29% of those were seen once. The ten largest account for over 10% of the sample. The treatment or condition label of this sample denotes: in vitro stimulation with specific CMV peptide epitopes to enrich CMV-specific T cells. In regard to this clonotype: It lacks a known antigen. Nothing much larger sits one base from this clone, and base qualities are not available.

The material sequenced was cultured CD8+ T cells from PBMCs, taken from culture after CMV antigen stimulation. This clonotype was sampled from a human donor in good health (CMV status not recorded). Some clones in this sample may be carry-over from other donors' samples. This chain joins TRBV27 to TRBJ1-2, with an unclear D gene assignment. The DNA sequence is given as TGTGCCAGTGGTTGGCTTCTCGATGGCTACACCTTC. Translated, this is CASGWLLDGYTF.